The clone carrying this T cell receptor (beta chain) was seen a handful of times. What it binds is not known. The record originates from a study of T-cell memory formation after mild COVID-19. Study in general: Clusters of TCRs were largely donor specific. Study observations and caveats: Largely, contracting CD4+ clones fell within CM and EM, and contracting CD8+ clones within EMRA. Contracting clones from day 15 to 85 showed balanced CD4/CD8; later expanders favored CD4+. The appearance of some responding clones in pre-infection memory suggested that cross-reactive memory joined.

TCRdb recomputed calls from the 5' RACE reads with MiXCR, one row per CDR3 protein. The sample includes about 420,000 distinct CDR3 sequences, less than 25% of them seen just once. The sample consisted of PBMCs or a T cell subset sorted from them (not recorded which). This TCR was recovered from an adult woman who had mild COVID-19 (a few samples of this study predate the infection). Cell type and time point are not known.

In nucleotides, the CDR3 is TGTGCCACCAGCACAGCATTACGGATCCGGGACGGACATCCCTACGAGCAGTACTTC. It specifies CATSTALRIRDGHPYEQYF. V is TRBV15 and J is TRBJ2-7; TRBD1 or TRBD2 may be the D gene (5 bases each). Germline V CDR1 and CDR2: LNHNV, YYDKDF (reference sequence). With 4 bases removed from V and 2 bases from J, the gap between germline ends came to 27 bases. The CDR3 length is 19 residues.